The sequence of this T cell receptor beta chain was determined in a study of regulatory T cells in long-lasting Graves disease. Study outcomes and limitations: There was favoring of TRBV28, TRBJ1-2 and TRBJ2-5 in persistent disease.

This clonotype appeared many times. Its antigen is currently unknown. Described time point: newly diagnosed GD, antithyroid drugs for less than 3 months. The TCR library was made from RNA that had been extracted from PBMCs in TRIzol. Relying on iRepertoire HTBI primers and Arm-PCR of CDR3 regions, the team built TCR beta libraries. TCRdb itself ran the multiplex PCR reads through MiXCR, one entry per CDR3 protein. In the table there are 350,000 to 500,000 distinct CDR3 sequences, roughly 15% of which are singletons. V was shortened by 4 bases and J by 0 bases, with 10 bases between the two germline ends. This CDR3 spans 15 amino acids. Germline loops: CDR1 SNHLY, CDR2 FYNNEI. These records were also assigned to another study, of T cells in Graves' hyperthyroidism and ophthalmopathy. That paper states: Most thyroid clonotypes with frequency above 0.001 were detected in blood.

The rearrangement uses TRBV2 and TRBJ2-1; D unclear. Here the sequenced sample was peripheral blood mononuclear cells (PBMCs), taken at new diagnosis, from a patient treated with antithyroid drugs. This receptor was taken from a woman between 50 and 59 years old with Graves disease. The CDR3 DNA is TGTGCCAGCAGTGCTGTTAGCCGCTCCTACAATGAGCAGTTCTTC. As protein: CASSAVSRSYNEQFF. The whole variable domain, filled in from reference TRBV2 and TRBJ2-1, reads EPEVTQTPSHQVTQMGQEVILRCVPISNHLYFYWYRQILGQKVEFLVSFYNNEISEKSEIFDDQFSVERPDGSNFTLKIRSTKLEDSAMYFCASSAVSRSYNEQFFGPGTRLTVL.